This T cell receptor (beta chain) comes out of a study of shared clonotypes between healthy human individuals (dated by TCRdb to about 2020). Study-wide context: A couple of women and a few men aged 18 to 49 years were included in the cohort. Different laboratories and diverse techniques were used to prepare libraries and sequence TCR repertoires, to increase sequencing depth and limit assay-specific biases. The study deeply sequenced blood TCR repertoires of five healthy adults to estimate repertoire size and the extent of clonotype sharing between individuals. Leukapheresis yielded between about 0.94 and 8.9 billion PBMCs per donor. For each donor, CD4 naive and CD4 memory were each given three plates, CD8 naive was given two plates, and CD8 memory was given one plate. Broader findings and caveats from the paper: Pairwise subsampling led to the expectation that sequencing depth would affect the degree of clonotype sharing among donors. Sharing across several donors was observed for roughly 5% of naive CD4, under 4% of naive CD8, over 2% of memory CD4, and less than 0.45% of memory CD8 clonotypes. Only blood was sampled, and tissue TCR repertoires likely differ from those in blood. The genetic and exposure-history diversity represented was limited by the small number of donors. Higher generation probabilities were observed for clonotypes shared by all four sorted-subset donors than for non-shared clonotypes. Larger estimated clonotype richness was generally found for naive subsets than for memory subsets. Even with the large sequencing depth, rarefaction of the sorted-subset datasets indicated that sequencing was incomplete.

Turning to this clone: It lacks a known antigen. No per-base quality is available; no much larger clone lies one base away.

The donors were healthy, HIV-negative adults who had no recently reported acute infections or vaccinations. Only Caucasian adults living in Nashville, Tennessee, USA were represented among the donors. CD4+ T cells were enriched by magnetic negative selection, after which naive cells were positively selected on CD45RA and the negative fraction was taken as the memory subset. Blood was obtained by leukapheresis, after which PBMCs were separated by Ficoll-Histopaque density gradient centrifugation and cryopreserved in liquid nitrogen vapor phase. Purity and quantity of every magnetically sorted T cell population were checked by analytical flow cytometry. Each sorted fraction had its genomic DNA isolated and then quantified by UV absorbance on a Nanodrop 2000c. According to the germline V gene, CDR1 reads SGHRS and CDR2 reads YFSETQ. The CDR3 contains 13 residues, cysteine and phenylalanine counted. This entry keeps only the CDR3 DNA: 39 bases, framed from base 1. V sheds 2 bases and J sheds 8 bases, leaving 11 bases between their ends.

TCR CDR3 regions were amplified from genomic DNA by multiplex PCR using the deep immunoSEQ assay. Genomic DNA extracted from each cell subset was distributed evenly over all wells of several immunoSEQ 96-well plates, and each plate served as one replicate. For sorted subsets, 150 to 250 ng genomic DNA, equal to 30,000 to 35,000 T cell genomes, was loaded into each replicate PCR. The purified libraries were quantified using a Qubit 3.0 fluorometer, sized with a Bioanalyzer 2100, and then quantified again using the KAPA Library Quantification kit. Every immunoSEQ 96-well plate was sequenced on a dedicated single-read 150-cycle Illumina NextSeq 550 flow cell. Processing in the source paper ran as follows. Because the immunoSEQ output included only junctional sequences and no quality scores, the filtering could not be the same as the filtering used for full-length reads. Sequences were annotated with PyIR, a Python wrapper for IgBLAST v1.9, using IMGT germline references to assign V/J genes and CDR3. Reads were removed for weak V/J assignments (E-value above 1e-6), missing CDR3, stop codons, out-of-frame junctions, or ambiguous translated residues. V3J clonotypes were defined as sequences sharing an identical inferred V gene, J gene, and CDR3 amino acid sequence. Percentage overlap between repertoires was calculated by dividing the number of shared unique clonotypes by the size of the smaller repertoire. Repertoire richness was assessed with RTK rarefaction, the Chao1 estimator, and Recon v2.1 estimates of unobserved clonotypes. OLGA was used to compute generation probabilities for all TCRbeta clonotypes that the gDNA method yielded from a few donors. TCRdb re-hosts the immuneACCESS table, in-frame sequences only. Its copies lack some clones; in the studies checked, an unresolved V gene accounts for under half of them, and the cause for the rest is not known. V, J and clone size reflect that table, while D and trimming were determined from the DNA. A total of about 2.3 million clones appear in this sample, 85% to 95% of them only once. The ten largest clones represent roughly 0.34% of the sample.

The chain couples TRBV5-1 to TRBJ2-4, and perhaps TRBD2 as D gene, on 6 matching bases. Input material: naive CD4+ T cells from PBMCs. Explained via the paper, the cell subset or site label denotes: CD45RA+ positively selected. The receptor comes from a man between 18 and 29 years old in good health. Some clones in this sample may be carry-over from other donors' samples. The CDR3 in this case is CASSFGEADIQYF. The DNA is as follows: TGCGCCAGCAGCTTTGGGGAGGCGGACATTCAGTACTTC.